The clone carrying this TCR beta chain was observed a few times. PCR involved 60 Vbeta and 13 Jbeta primers. Assay used: immunoSEQ multiplex PCR; TCRdb lists only in-frame clones, some missing. Here the sample spans about 83,000 clones, 70% to 75% being singletons. This sample stems from a study of cytomegalovirus exposure and HLA in healthy donors. Study context: Within the Caucasian-associated ancestry cluster were roughly 81% of the approximately 390 genotyped donors.

Donors were nominally healthy when sampled, though unrecorded immune exposures were likely. The sequenced sample was PBMCs. The sequence was obtained from a man aged 55-75 years in good health and CMV-seronegative.

The CDR3 is CASSERGGDSTDTQYF. In nucleotides, the CDR3 is TGTGCCAGCAGCGAGCGGGGCGGGGACTCCACAGATACGCAGTATTTT. The chain combines TRBV7-8 with TRBJ2-3, with TRBD2 matching 7 bases. V was clipped by 5 bases and J by 2 bases; unmatched bases: 10. This CDR3 is built from 16 residues. CDR1 and CDR2 (germline): SGHVS, FQNEAQ. The full variable domain, with the rest looked up from reference TRBV7-8 and TRBJ2-3, is GAGVSQSPRYKVAKRGQDVALRCDPISGHVSLFWYQQALGQGPEFLTYFQNEAQLDKSGLPSDRFFAERPEGSVSTLKIQRTQQEDSAVYLCASSERGGDSTDTQYFGPGTRLTVL.